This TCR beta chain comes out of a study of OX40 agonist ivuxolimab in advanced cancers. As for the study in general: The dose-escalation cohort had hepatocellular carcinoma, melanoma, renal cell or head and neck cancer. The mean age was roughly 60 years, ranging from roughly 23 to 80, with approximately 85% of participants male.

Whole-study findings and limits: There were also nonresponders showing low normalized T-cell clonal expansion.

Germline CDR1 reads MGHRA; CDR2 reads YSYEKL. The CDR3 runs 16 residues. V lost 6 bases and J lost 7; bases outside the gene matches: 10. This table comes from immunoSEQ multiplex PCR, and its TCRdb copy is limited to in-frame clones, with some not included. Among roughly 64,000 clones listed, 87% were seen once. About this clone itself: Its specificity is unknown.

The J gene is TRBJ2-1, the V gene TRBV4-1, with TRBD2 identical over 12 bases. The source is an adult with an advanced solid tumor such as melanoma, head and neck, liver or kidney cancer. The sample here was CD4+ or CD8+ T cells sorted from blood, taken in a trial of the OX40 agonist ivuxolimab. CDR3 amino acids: CASSARLAGGWNEQFF. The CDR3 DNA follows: TGCGCCAGCAGTGCACGGCTAGCGGGGGGGTGGAATGAGCAGTTCTTC.